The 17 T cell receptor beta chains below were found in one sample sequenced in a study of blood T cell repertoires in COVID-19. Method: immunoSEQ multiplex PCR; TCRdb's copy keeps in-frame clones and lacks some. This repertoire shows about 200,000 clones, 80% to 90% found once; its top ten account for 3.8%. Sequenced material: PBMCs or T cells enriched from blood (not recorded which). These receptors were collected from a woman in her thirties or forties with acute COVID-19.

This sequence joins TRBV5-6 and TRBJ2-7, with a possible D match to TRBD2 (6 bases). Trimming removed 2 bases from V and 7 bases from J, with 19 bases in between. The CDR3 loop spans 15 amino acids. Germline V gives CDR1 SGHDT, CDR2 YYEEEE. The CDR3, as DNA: TGTGCCAGCAGCTTTGACCAGCGGGCCCTGGGGGAGCAGTACTTC. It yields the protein CASSFDQRALGEQYF.

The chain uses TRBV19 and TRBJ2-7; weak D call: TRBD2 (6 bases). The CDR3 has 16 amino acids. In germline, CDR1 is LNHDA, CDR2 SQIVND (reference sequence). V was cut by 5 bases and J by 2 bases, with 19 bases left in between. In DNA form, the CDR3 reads TGTGCCAGTAGTCCCTTCGGGGGTAGCCGCACCTACGAGCAGTACTTC. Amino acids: CASSPFGGSRTYEQYF.

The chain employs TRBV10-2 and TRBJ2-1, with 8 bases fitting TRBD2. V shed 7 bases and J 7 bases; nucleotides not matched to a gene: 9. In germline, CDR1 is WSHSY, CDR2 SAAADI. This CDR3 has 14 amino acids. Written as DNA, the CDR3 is TGCGCCAGCATTTTGCTAGCGGGCGATAATGAGCAGTTCTTC. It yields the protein CASILLAGDNEQFF.

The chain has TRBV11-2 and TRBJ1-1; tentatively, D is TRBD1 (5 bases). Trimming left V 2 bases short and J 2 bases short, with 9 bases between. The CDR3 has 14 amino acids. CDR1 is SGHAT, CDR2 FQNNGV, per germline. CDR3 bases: TGTGCCAGCAGCTTACCGACAGCAAACACTGAAGCTTTCTTT. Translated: CASSLPTANTEAFF. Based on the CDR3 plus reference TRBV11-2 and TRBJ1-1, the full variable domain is EAGVAQSPRYKIIEKRQSVAFWCNPISGHATLYWYQQILGQGPKLLIQFQNNGVVDDSQLPKDRFSAERLKGVDSTLKIQPAKLEDSAVYLCASSLPTANTEAFFGQGTRLTVV.

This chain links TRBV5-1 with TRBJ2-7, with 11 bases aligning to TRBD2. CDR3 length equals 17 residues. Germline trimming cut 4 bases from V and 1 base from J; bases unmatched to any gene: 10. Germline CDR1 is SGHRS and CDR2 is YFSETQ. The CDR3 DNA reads TGCGCCAGCAGCCCTCTAACTAGCGGGAGCGAATCCTACGAGCAGTACTTC. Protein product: CASSPLTSGSESYEQYF.

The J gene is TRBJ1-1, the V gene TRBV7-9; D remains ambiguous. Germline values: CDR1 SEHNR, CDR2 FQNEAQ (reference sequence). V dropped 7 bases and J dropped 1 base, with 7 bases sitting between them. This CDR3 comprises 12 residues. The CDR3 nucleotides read TGTGCCAGCACCCTACGGAACACTGAAGCTTTCTTT. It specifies CASTLRNTEAFF.

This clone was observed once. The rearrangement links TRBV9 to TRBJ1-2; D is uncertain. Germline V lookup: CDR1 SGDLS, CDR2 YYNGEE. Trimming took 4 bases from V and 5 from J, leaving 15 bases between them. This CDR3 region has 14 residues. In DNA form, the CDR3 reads TGTGCCAGCAGCTCTATCGGGGATTCATATGGCTACACCTTC. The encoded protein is CASSSIGDSYGYTF.

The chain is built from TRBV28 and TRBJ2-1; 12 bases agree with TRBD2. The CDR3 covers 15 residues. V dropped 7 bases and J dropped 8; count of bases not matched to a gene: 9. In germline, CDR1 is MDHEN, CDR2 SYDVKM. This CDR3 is CASTELAGGLYEQFF. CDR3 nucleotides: TGTGCCAGCACCGAACTAGCGGGAGGCTTGTATGAGCAGTTCTTC.

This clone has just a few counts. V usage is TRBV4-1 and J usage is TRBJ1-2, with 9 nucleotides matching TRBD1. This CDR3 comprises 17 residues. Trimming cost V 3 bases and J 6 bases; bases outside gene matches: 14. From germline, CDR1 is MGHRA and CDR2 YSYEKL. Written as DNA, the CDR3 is TGCGCCAGCAGCCACCCCCCCAACCGGGACAGGGCGAATGGCTACACCTTC. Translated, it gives CASSHPPNRDRANGYTF.

The chain's CDR3 is CAPEREGRFTGELFF. The CDR3 nucleotides read TGTGCTCCCGAGCGGGAGGGCCGATTCACCGGGGAGCTGTTTTTT. The genes are TRBV2 and TRBJ2-2, with 10 bases that match TRBD2. This CDR3 is 15 amino acids long. The germline V gene has CDR1 SNHLY and CDR2 FYNNEI.

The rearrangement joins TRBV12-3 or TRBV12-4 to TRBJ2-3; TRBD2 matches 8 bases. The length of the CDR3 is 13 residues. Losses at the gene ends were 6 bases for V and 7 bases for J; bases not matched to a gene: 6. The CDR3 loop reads CASSQREPYTQYF. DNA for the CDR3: TGTGCCAGCAGCCAGCGGGAGCCCTATACGCAGTATTTT.

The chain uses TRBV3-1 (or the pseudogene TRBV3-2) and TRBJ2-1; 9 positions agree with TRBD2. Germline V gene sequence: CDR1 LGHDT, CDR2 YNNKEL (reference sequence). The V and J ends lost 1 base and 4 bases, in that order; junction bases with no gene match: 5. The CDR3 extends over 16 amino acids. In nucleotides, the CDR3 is TGTGCCAGCAGCCAAGTCACTAGCGGGCCTTACAATGAGCAGTTCTTC. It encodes CASSQVTSGPYNEQFF.

The CDR3 is CASSLGSQGDTEAFF. The CDR3 region has the DNA TGTGCCAGCAGTTTAGGGAGCCAGGGGGACACTGAAGCTTTCTTT. The chain is built from TRBV28 and TRBJ1-1; 7 bases align to TRBD1. The CDR3 covers 15 residues. The germline V gene has CDR1 MDHEN and CDR2 SYDVKM. Germline trimming cut 2 bases from V and 3 bases from J; bases unmatched to any gene: 6.

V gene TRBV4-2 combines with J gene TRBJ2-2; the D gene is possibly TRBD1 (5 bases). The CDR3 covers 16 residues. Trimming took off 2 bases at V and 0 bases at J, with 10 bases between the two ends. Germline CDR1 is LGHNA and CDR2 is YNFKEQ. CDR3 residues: CASSQRGTSNTGELFF. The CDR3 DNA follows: TGTGCCAGCAGCCAAAGGGGCACTTCGAACACCGGGGAGCTGTTTTTT.

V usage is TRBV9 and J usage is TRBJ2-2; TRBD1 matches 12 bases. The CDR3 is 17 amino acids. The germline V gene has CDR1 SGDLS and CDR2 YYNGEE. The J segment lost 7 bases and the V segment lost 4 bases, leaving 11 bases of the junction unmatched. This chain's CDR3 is CASSLTGTGGAGGELFF. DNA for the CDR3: TGTGCCAGCAGCCTAACCGGGACAGGGGGCGCCGGCGGGGAGCTGTTTTTT.

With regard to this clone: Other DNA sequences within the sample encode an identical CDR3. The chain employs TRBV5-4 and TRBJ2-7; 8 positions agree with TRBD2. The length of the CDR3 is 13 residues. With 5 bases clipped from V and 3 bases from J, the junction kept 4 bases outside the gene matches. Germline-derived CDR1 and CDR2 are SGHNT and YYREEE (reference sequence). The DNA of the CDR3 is TGTGCCAGCAGTCCAACTAGCGGCTACGAGCAGTACTTC. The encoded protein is CASSPTSGYEQYF.

For the CDR3, the DNA is TGTGCCAGCAGCTTTAATACAGGGGTCTATGGGGCCAACGTCCTGACTTTC. This gives the protein CASSFNTGVYGANVLTF. The chain links TRBV13 to TRBJ2-6, with 7 bases identical to TRBD1. The length of the CDR3 is 17 residues. J gave up 3 bases and V 3 bases, and 8 bases lay outside the gene matches. Germline V gene sequence: CDR1 PRHDT, CDR2 FYEKMQ (reference sequence).